This T cell receptor (beta chain) derives from a study of cytomegalovirus exposure and HLA in healthy donors. Study-level information: Of over 350 genotyped donors, around 80% grouped in the Caucasian-associated ancestry cluster. Study-level findings and limits: Among TCR beta chains, those listed as cytomegalovirus-associated numbered approximately 150.

PCR involved 60 Vbeta and 13 Jbeta primers. Sequencing used immunoSEQ multiplex PCR; TCRdb keeps in-frame clones, though not all of them. In the table there are 150,000 to 200,000 clones, roughly 80% of which are singletons. Trimming took 3 bases from V and 7 from J, leaving 13 bases between them. This CDR3 has 13 residues. Germline V gives CDR1 SGHAT, CDR2 FQNNGV. A word on this clone: Its antigen remains unidentified.

This clonotype was obtained from a man in his 60s in good health and CMV-seronegative. This chain uses TRBV11-2 with TRBJ2-7; D is possibly TRBD2 (5 bases). What was sequenced was PBMCs. This chain's CDR3 is CASSFSSVGEQYF. CDR3 DNA sequence: TGTGCCAGCAGCTTTAGTAGCGTGGGTGAGCAGTACTTC.